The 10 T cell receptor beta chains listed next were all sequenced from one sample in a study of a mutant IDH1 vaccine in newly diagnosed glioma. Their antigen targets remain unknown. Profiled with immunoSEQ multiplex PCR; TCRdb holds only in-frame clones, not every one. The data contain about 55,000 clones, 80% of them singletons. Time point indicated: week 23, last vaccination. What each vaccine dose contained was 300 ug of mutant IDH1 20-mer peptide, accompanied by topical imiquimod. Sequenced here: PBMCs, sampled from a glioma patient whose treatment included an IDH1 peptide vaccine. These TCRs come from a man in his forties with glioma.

The CDR3 sequence: CASSIRGLSGYTF. The CDR3 DNA reads as TGTGCCAGTAGTATACGGGGATTGAGTGGCTACACCTTC. The chain joins TRBV19 to TRBJ1-2; no clear D. The CDR3 is 13 amino acids. V lost 2 bases and J lost 7, with 11 bases in between. Germline CDR1 reads LNHDA; CDR2 reads SQIVND (reference sequence).

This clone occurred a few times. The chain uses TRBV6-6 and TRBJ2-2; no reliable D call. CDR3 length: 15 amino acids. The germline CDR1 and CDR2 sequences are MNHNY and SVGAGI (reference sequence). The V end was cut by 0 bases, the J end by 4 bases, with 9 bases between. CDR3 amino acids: CASSYSTPPTGELFF. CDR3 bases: TGTGCCAGCAGTTACTCGACGCCCCCCACCGGGGAGCTGTTTTTT.

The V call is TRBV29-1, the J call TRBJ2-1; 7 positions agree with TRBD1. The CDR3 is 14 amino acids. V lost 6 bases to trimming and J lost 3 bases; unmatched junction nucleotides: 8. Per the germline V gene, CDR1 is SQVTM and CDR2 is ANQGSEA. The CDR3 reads CSVTQNRGYNEQFF. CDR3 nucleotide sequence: TGCAGCGTAACCCAGAACAGGGGCTACAATGAGCAGTTCTTC.

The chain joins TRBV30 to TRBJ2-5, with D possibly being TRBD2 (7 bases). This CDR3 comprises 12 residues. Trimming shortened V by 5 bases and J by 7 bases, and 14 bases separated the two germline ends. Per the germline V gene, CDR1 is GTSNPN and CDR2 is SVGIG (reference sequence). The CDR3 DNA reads TGTGCCTGGGACGGGGGGCTGGGGACCCAGTACTTC. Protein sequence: CAWDGGLGTQYF.

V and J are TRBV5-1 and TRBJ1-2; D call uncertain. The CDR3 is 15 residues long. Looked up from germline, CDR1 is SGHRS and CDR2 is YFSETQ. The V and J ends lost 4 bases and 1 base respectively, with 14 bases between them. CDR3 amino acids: CASSPTAGFNYGYTF. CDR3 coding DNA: TGCGCCAGCAGCCCCACGGCCGGTTTTAACTATGGCTACACCTTC.

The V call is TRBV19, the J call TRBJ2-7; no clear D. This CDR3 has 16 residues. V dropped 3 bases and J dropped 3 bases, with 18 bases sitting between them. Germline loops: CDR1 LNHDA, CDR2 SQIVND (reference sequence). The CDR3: CASSMKEGPIYYEQYF. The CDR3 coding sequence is TGTGCCAGTAGTATGAAGGAAGGTCCGATATACTACGAGCAGTACTTC.

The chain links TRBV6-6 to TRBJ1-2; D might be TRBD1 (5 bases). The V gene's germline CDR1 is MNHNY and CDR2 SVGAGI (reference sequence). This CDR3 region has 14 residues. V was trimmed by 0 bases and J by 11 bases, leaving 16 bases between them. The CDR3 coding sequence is TGTGCCAGCAGTTACTCGTCGGGGCCAGAAGGATACACCTTC. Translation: CASSYSSGPEGYTF.

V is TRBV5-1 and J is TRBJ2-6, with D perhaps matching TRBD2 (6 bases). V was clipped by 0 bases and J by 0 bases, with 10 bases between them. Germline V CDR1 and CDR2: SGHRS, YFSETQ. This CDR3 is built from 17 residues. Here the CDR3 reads CASSLGAGSSGANVLTF. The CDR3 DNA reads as TGCGCCAGCAGCTTGGGTGCGGGAAGCTCTGGGGCCAACGTCCTGACTTTC.

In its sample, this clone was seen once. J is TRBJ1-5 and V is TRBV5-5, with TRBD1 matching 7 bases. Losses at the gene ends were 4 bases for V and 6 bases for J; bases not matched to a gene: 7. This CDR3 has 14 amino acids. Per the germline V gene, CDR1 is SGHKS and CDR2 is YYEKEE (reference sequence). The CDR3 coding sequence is TGTGCCAGCAGCCGAGCGACAGGGTTTCAGCCCCAGCATTTT. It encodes CASSRATGFQPQHF.

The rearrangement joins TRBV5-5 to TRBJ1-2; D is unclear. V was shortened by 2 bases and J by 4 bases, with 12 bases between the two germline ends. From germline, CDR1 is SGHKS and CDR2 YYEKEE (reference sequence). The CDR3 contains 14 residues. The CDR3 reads CASSLGGSAYGYTF. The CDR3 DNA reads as TGTGCCAGCAGCTTAGGAGGCTCAGCCTATGGCTACACCTTC.